The T cell receptor (beta chain) described here comes from a study of T cell repertoires in cytomegalovirus infection. Overall study context: CMV epitopes, recently identified HLA-C-restricted and well-studied HLA-B-restricted, were used. Study outcomes and limitations: Ex vivo responses were dominated by HLA-C-restricted CMV-specific TCR beta clonotypes. Carriers of CMV and the relevant HLA type were discriminated by public TCR beta frequency.

TCRdb ran MiXCR on the reads and lists one entry per CDR3 protein. The data hold about 310,000 distinct CDR3 sequences, with 20% to 25% observed a single time. Per the germline V gene, CDR1 is MGHRA and CDR2 is YSYEKL. The V and J ends lost 2 bases and 1 base respectively, with 11 bases between them. The CDR3 extends over 15 amino acids. Remarks on this clonotype: Its antigen is not known.

Sequencing used cultured PBMCs, obtained from culture after CMV antigen stimulation. The chain is built from TRBV4-1 and TRBJ2-5; no clear D. This sequence was found in a human donor in good health (CMV status not recorded). Some clones in this sample may be carry-over from other donors' samples. As DNA, the CDR3 is TGCGCCAGCAGCCAAATTAGCACAGCCCAAGAGACCCAGTACTTC. Its protein is CASSQISTAQETQYF.